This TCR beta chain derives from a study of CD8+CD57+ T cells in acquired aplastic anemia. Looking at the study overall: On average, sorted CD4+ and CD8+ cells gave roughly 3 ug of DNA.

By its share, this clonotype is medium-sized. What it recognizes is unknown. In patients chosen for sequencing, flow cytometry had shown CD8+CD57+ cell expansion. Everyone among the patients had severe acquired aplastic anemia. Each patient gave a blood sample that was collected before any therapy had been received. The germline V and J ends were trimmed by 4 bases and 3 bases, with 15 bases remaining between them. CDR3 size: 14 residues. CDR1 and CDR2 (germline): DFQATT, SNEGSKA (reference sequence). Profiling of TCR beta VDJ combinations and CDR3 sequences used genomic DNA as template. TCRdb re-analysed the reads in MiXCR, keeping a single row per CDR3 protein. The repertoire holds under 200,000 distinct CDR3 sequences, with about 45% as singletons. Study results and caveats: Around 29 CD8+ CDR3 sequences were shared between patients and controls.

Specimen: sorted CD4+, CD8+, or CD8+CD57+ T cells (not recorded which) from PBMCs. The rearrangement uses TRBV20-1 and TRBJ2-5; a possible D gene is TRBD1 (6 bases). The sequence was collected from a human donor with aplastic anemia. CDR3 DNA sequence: TGCAGTGCTAACCCAGGACAGTTAAAAGAGACCCAGTACTTC. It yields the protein CSANPGQLKETQYF.